Sequencing of this T cell receptor (beta chain) was carried out in a study of blood T cell repertoires in COVID-19. Study background: Specimens from acute and convalescent COVID-19 originated in the United States, Italy and Spain.

V lost 7 bases and J 0 bases, leaving 10 bases between the germline ends. Germline CDR1 and CDR2: SNHLY and FYNNEI. The length of the CDR3 is 14 residues. TCRdb's copy holds only in-frame clones and misses some; the assay was immunoSEQ multiplex PCR. The data contain approximately 300,000 clones, approximately 85% of them seen just once; the ten biggest clones take up 1.5% to 2%. The genes are TRBV2 and TRBJ2-1; possibly TRBD2 for D (6 bases). The source is a woman aged 50 to 65 with acute or convalescent COVID-19. The sequencing sample was made of peripheral blood. In nucleotides, the CDR3 is TGTGCCAGCACGGGACTGAGCTCCTACAATGAGCAGTTCTTC. Translation gives CASTGLSSYNEQFF.